This passage covers 20 T cell receptor beta chains from one sample sequenced in a study of beta chain features in type 1 diabetes. The sequenced template was cDNA made from the entire isolated RNA. Sequencing was performed with immunoSEQ multiplex PCR; in TCRdb, only in-frame clones are kept and a portion is missing. The data contain about 640,000 clones, around 11% of them singletons. Whole-study results and caveats: TCRB CDR3s from Type 1 diabetes patients were moderately but significantly shorter in all four CD4+ subsets.

The antigens of these receptors remain unknown. Sample: naive CD4+ T cells from blood. The receptors originated from a man aged 25-40 years with type 1 diabetes.

The chain combines TRBV7-9 with TRBJ2-7; D may match TRBD1 or TRBD2 (5 bases each). The CDR3 is 14 residues long. Germline-derived CDR1 and CDR2 are SEHNR and FQNEAQ (reference sequence). The V end lost 3 bases, the J end lost 9 bases, and 18 bases lay between the germline ends. CDR3 coding DNA: TGTGCCAGCAGCTTCCGGGACGGAGTCTATGGGCAGTACTTC. The encoded protein is CASSFRDGVYGQYF. The whole variable domain, remainder taken from reference TRBV7-9 and TRBJ2-7, is DTGVSQNPRHKITKRGQNVTFRCDPISEHNRLYWYRQTLGQGPEFLTYFQNEAQLEKSRLLSDRFSAERPKGSFSTLEIQRTEQGDSAMYLCASSFRDGVYGQYFGPGTRLTVT.

In this sample, this clone turned up a few times. The rearrangement links TRBV30 to TRBJ1-4, with D possibly TRBD1 on 6 matching bases. V gave up 1 base and J gave up 3 bases, with 6 bases separating them. The CDR3 length is 13 residues. Germline-derived CDR1 and CDR2 are GTSNPN and SVGIG (reference sequence). CDR3 amino acids: CAWSGQANEKLFF. In DNA form, the CDR3 reads TGTGCCTGGAGTGGACAGGCTAATGAAAAACTGTTTTTT.

This clone was observed a few times. The identical CDR3 is also encoded by other nucleotide sequences in the sample. The chain carries TRBV28 and TRBJ1-2; D is unclear. This CDR3 region has 11 residues. V was trimmed by 5 bases and J by 3 bases, leaving 4 bases between them. CDR1 MDHEN and CDR2 SYDVKM come from the germline V gene. The CDR3 nucleotides are TGTGCCAGCAGTCGAGACTATGGCTACACCTTC. As protein: CASSRDYGYTF.

This clone turned up a few times. CDR3 residues: CAWMGQGITGELFF. The CDR3 region has the DNA TGTGCCTGGATGGGACAGGGAATCACCGGGGAGCTGTTTTTT. The V gene is TRBV30, the J gene TRBJ2-2; TRBD1 aligns across 9 bases. The germline gives CDR1 GTSNPN, CDR2 SVGIG (reference sequence). Trimming at V came to 4 bases and at J to 4 bases, leaving 4 bases not matched to a gene. CDR3 length: 14 residues.

The chain uses TRBV9 and TRBJ1-2, with D possibly being TRBD1 (6 bases). The CDR3 spans 15 residues. From germline, CDR1 is SGDLS and CDR2 YYNGEE. V lost 0 bases and J 5 bases, leaving 14 bases between the germline ends. The DNA of the CDR3 is TGTGCCAGCAGCGTAGATTTGGACAGTCAATATGGCTACACCTTC. As protein: CASSVDLDSQYGYTF.

Note on this clone: The sample holds other DNA sequences that translate to the same CDR3. The genes are TRBV7-2 and TRBJ2-1, with TRBD2 matching 10 bases. The trim removed 1 base at V and 4 bases at J, leaving 4 bases unmatched. The germline gives CDR1 SGHTA, CDR2 FQGNSA. This CDR3 contains 16 residues. The CDR3 here is CASSLDSSGGYNEQFF. The DNA of the CDR3 is TGTGCCAGCAGCTTAGACTCTAGCGGGGGTTACAATGAGCAGTTCTTC.

This clone has just a few counts. The chain employs TRBV5-6 and TRBJ2-5; 9 bases match TRBD1. V shed 0 bases and J 4 bases; nucleotides not matched to a gene: 7. The length of the CDR3 is 16 residues. Germline CDR1 SGHDT, CDR2 YYEEEE. CDR3 in amino acids: CASSLGLVTGGETQYF. The DNA of the CDR3 is TGTGCCAGCAGCTTGGGATTGGTGACAGGGGGAGAGACCCAGTACTTC. The full variable domain, completed using reference TRBV5-6 and TRBJ2-5, is DAGVTQSPTHLIKTRGQQVTLRCSPKSGHDTVSWYQQALGQGPQFIFQYYEEEERQRGNFPDRFSGHQFPNYSSELNVNALLLGDSALYLCASSLGLVTGGETQYFGPGTRLLVL.

This chain links TRBV5-1 with TRBJ2-2, with D perhaps TRBD2 (5 bases). The CDR3 sequence is 15 residues long. Per germline, CDR1 SGHRS and CDR2 YFSETQ. V shed 0 bases and J shed 4 bases, with 10 bases lying between them. The chain's CDR3 is CASSLAVSGTGELFF. CDR3 nucleotide sequence: TGCGCCAGCAGCTTGGCGGTAAGCGGCACCGGGGAGCTGTTTTTT. Together with reference TRBV5-1 and TRBJ2-2, the CDR3 gives the full variable domain: KAGVTQTPRYLIKTRGQQVTLSCSPISGHRSVSWYQQTPGQGLQFLFEYFSETQRNKGNFPGRFSGRQFSNSRSEMNVSTLELGDSALYLCASSLAVSGTGELFFGEGSRLTVL.

The rearrangement links TRBV7-9 to TRBJ1-4, with D unclear. Germline V CDR1 and CDR2: SEHNR, FQNEAQ (reference sequence). The CDR3 consists of 15 residues. V shed 4 bases and J shed 8 bases, with 17 bases lying between them. The chain's CDR3 is CASSSGPGPGEKLFF. The CDR3 nucleotides are TGTGCCAGCAGCTCCGGACCCGGCCCCGGGGAAAAACTGTTTTTT.

The V call is TRBV10-3, the J call TRBJ1-2, with D unresolved. Germline V gene lookup returns CDR1 ENHRY and CDR2 SYGVKD. V was cut by 1 base and J by 8 bases, with 14 bases left in between. The CDR3 runs 14 residues. The CDR3 DNA reads TGTGCCATCAGTGAGTTCGCAGGCCCCTTCGGCTACACCTTC. It translates to CAISEFAGPFGYTF.

The chain recombines TRBV21-1 with TRBJ2-1; the listed D gene, TRBD2, was not tested against the DNA. TRBV21-1 constitutes a pseudogene. This CDR3 has 14 residues. The CDR3 protein is CASSTDWAQREQFF. CDR3 coding DNA: TGTGCCAGCAGCACCGACTGGGCCCAGCGGGAGCAGTTCTTC.

This clone was detected only a few times. J is TRBJ1-3 and V is TRBV7-2; 7 bases line up with TRBD1. CDR3 length: 14 amino acids. The V gene end was trimmed by 4 bases and the J gene end by 4 bases; junction bases not matched to a gene: 4. Per germline, CDR1 SGHTA and CDR2 FQGNSA. The CDR3 is CASSSGQAGNTIYF. The CDR3 DNA sequence: TGTGCCAGCAGCTCCGGACAGGCCGGAAACACCATATATTTT.

This clone was counted a few times. This chain connects TRBV7-2 to TRBJ1-2; the match to TRBD1 covers 9 bases. The CDR3 is made up of 19 amino acids. Germline trimming cut 1 base from V and 7 bases from J; bases unmatched to any gene: 19. Germline V gene sequence: CDR1 SGHTA, CDR2 FQGNSA. The CDR3 DNA is TGTGCCAGCAGCTTAGTACAGGGGGCGATCGACTCCTTTCCTGGTGGCTACACCTTC. Encoded protein: CASSLVQGAIDSFPGGYTF.

A few counts support this clone. The V gene is TRBV19, the J gene TRBJ2-3; 10 bases line up with TRBD1. The germline V gene encodes CDR1 LNHDA and CDR2 SQIVND (reference sequence). V gave up 4 bases and J gave up 0 bases; unmatched junction bases: 16. This CDR3 is built from 20 residues. This CDR3 reads CASSTGGQGRPISSTDTQYF. The CDR3 nucleotides are TGTGCCAGTAGTACCGGGGGACAGGGGCGCCCCATATCTAGCACAGATACGCAGTATTTT.

This clone has only a few counts. The chain employs TRBV18 and TRBJ1-2; maybe TRBD1 (5 bases). Germline values: CDR1 KGHSH, CDR2 LQKENI. The CDR3 contains 14 residues. Trimming left V 3 bases short and J 4 bases short, with 12 bases between. CDR3 protein: CASSPDIAVYGYTF. CDR3 sequence (DNA): TGTGCCAGCTCACCGGACATCGCGGTCTATGGCTACACCTTC.

This clone came up a few times. The chain links TRBV12-5 to TRBJ2-7; D perhaps matches TRBD1 (6 bases). Per germline, CDR1 LGHNT and CDR2 FRNRAP. V lost 6 bases to trimming and J lost 0 bases, with 12 bases between them. The CDR3 totals 14 residues. This chain's CDR3 is CASGPPTGSYEQYF. CDR3 DNA: TGTGCTAGTGGCCCACCGACAGGCTCCTACGAGCAGTACTTC.

This clone was observed a handful of times. The J gene is TRBJ2-1, the V gene TRBV28; TRBD2 matches at 9 bases. Germline values: CDR1 MDHEN, CDR2 SYDVKM. V shed 5 bases, J shed 0 bases, and the junction held 11 bases outside the gene matches. CDR3 length: 18 residues. The CDR3 nucleotides read TGTGCCAGCAGTCACTCTTCGCGGGGGGGCGGCTCCTACAATGAGCAGTTCTTC. This sequence encodes CASSHSSRGGGSYNEQFF. Full variable domain (missing parts from reference TRBV28 and TRBJ2-1): DVKVTQSSRYLVKRTGEKVFLECVQDMDHENMFWYRQDPGLGLRLIYFSYDVKMKEKGDIPEGYSVSREKKERFSLILESASTNQTSMYLCASSHSSRGGGSYNEQFFGPGTRLTVL.

This clone has more than one count but fewer than ten. V and J are TRBV5-4 and TRBJ2-5, with 11 bases that match TRBD2. The CDR3 runs to 15 residues. V shed 10 bases and J 1 base; nucleotides not matched to a gene: 9. Germline V gene sequence: CDR1 SGHNT, CDR2 YYREEE (reference sequence). In nucleotides, the CDR3 is TGTGCCGCCACCCTAGCGGGGGGCCTCCAAGAGACCCAGTACTTC. Translating gives CAATLAGGLQETQYF.

The V and J genes are TRBV2 and TRBJ2-3; D unclear. This CDR3 has 14 residues. Germline V gives CDR1 SNHLY, CDR2 FYNNEI. Between the trimmed V and J ends, which lost 4 bases and 0 bases, there was a span of 8 bases. CDR3 sequence (DNA): TGTGCCAGCAGTGGAGAGGCTAGCACAGATACGCAGTATTTT. Its protein product is CASSGEASTDTQYF.

This clone was seen more than once but under ten times. Distinct nucleotide sequences in the sample also encode this CDR3. The V and J genes are TRBV6-5 and TRBJ1-2, with unresolved D. This CDR3 contains 13 residues. V was pared by 6 bases and J by 1 base, with 9 bases between. Germline CDR1 is MNHEY and CDR2 is SVGAGI. CDR3 loop: CASRQDLNYGYTF. The CDR3 nucleotides read TGTGCCAGCAGGCAGGACCTTAACTATGGCTACACCTTC.